Below, 8 T cell receptor beta chains from the same sample are listed, as sequenced in a study of T cells in Graves' hyperthyroidism and ophthalmopathy. RNA transcripts yielded amplified TCR beta CDR3 regions. The HTBI primer set served for first-round RT-PCR of the TCR CDR3. One entry per CDR3 protein, called by TCRdb with MiXCR from the multiplex PCR reads. The sample holds approximately 600,000 distinct CDR3 sequences, roughly 14% seen once. Sequenced input: blood. These receptors were taken from a woman aged 40 to 50 with Graves' ophthalmopathy.

The chain couples TRBV28 to TRBJ1-5; D is undetermined. The V and J ends lost 8 bases and 4 bases respectively, with 9 bases between them. The CDR3 consists of 12 residues. The germline gives CDR1 MDHEN, CDR2 SYDVKM. CDR3 sequence reads: CASHRNNQPQHF. The CDR3 nucleotides are TGTGCCAGCCATCGGAATAATCAGCCCCAGCATTTT. Based on the CDR3 plus reference TRBV28 and TRBJ1-5, the full variable domain is DVKVTQSSRYLVKRTGEKVFLECVQDMDHENMFWYRQDPGLGLRLIYFSYDVKMKEKGDIPEGYSVSREKKERFSLILESASTNQTSMYLCASHRNNQPQHFGDGTRLSIL.

There are many counts of this clonotype. The chain employs TRBV6-5 and TRBJ1-5; tentatively, D is TRBD1 (5 bases). The CDR3 extends over 15 amino acids. V lost 2 bases and J lost 4, with 12 bases in between. Germline V gene sequence: CDR1 MNHEY, CDR2 SVGAGI. For the CDR3, the DNA is TGTGCCAGCAGTTACACCGACAGTCCTAATCAGCCCCAGCATTTT. Its protein product is CASSYTDSPNQPQHF.

This clonotype was seen ten or more times. The chain carries TRBV29-1 and TRBJ1-1; unclear D gene. V lost 4 bases and J lost 3, with 6 bases in between. There are 11 residues in the CDR3. The germline V gene has CDR1 SQVTM and CDR2 ANQGSEA. The CDR3 loop reads CSVVTYTEAFF. The CDR3 DNA follows: TGCAGCGTTGTGACTTACACTGAAGCTTTCTTT.

Many counts were recorded for this clonotype. This sequence joins TRBV28 and TRBJ2-7, with 8 bases matching TRBD2. The CDR3 is 14 amino acids. Germline V CDR1 and CDR2: MDHEN, SYDVKM. V shed 6 bases and J 2 bases; nucleotides not matched to a gene: 6. The CDR3 coding sequence is TGTGCCAGCAGCCCGTCGACTAGCGCCTACGAGCAGTACTTC. It codes for CASSPSTSAYEQYF.

This clonotype came up many times. The chain couples TRBV29-1 to TRBJ2-5; no clear D. This CDR3 spans 12 amino acids. Germline values: CDR1 SQVTM, CDR2 ANQGSEA. Trimming took off 2 bases at V and 5 bases at J, with 9 bases between the two ends. The CDR3 nucleotides are TGCAGCGTTGAATCGGACGGGGAGACCCAGTACTTC. Protein product: CSVESDGETQYF.

This clonotype showed up many times. The gene calls are TRBV27 and TRBJ2-7; D ambiguous. The length of the CDR3 is 14 residues. Trimming removed 4 bases from V and 3 bases from J, with 13 bases in between. The germline V gene has CDR1 MNHEY and CDR2 SMNVEV (reference sequence). The CDR3 bases are TGTGCCAGCAGTTCGACTGACGAACTCTACGAGCAGTACTTC. Its protein is CASSSTDELYEQYF.

There are many counts of this clonotype. The chain employs TRBV6-2 or TRBV6-3 and TRBJ2-5; 7 nucleotides align to TRBD2. The CDR3 consists of 15 residues. J lost 3 bases, V lost 8 bases, and 12 bases had no gene match. The germline CDR1 and CDR2 sequences are MNHEY and SVGEGT. The DNA for the CDR3 is TGTGCCAGCGGGACCTGGGGAGGGAGTGAAGAGACCCAGTACTTC. Its translation: CASGTWGGSEETQYF.

V usage is TRBV12-3 or TRBV12-4 and J usage is TRBJ2-2; D might be TRBD1 (5 bases). The V end lost 8 bases, the J end lost 6 bases, and 10 bases lay between the germline ends. The CDR3 runs 12 residues. The CDR3 is CASLGRAGELFF. The CDR3 region has the DNA TGTGCCAGCCTAGGCAGGGCCGGGGAGCTGTTTTTT.